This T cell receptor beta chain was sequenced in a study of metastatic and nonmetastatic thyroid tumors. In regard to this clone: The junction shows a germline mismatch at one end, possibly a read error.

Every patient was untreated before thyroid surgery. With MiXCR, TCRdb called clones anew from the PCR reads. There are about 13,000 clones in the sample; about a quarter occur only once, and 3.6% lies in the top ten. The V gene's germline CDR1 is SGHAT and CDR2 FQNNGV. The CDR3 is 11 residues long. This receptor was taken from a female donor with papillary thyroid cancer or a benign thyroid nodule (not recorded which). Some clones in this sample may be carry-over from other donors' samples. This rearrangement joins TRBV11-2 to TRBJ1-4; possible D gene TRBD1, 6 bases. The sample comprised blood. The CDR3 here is CSSSPDRKLFF. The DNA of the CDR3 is TGTTCCAGCAGTCCGGACAGAAAACTGTTTTTT.